The present TCR beta chain was sequenced within a study of OX40 agonist ivuxolimab in advanced cancers. Background on the study: Patients' therapy was ivuxolimab, an antibody that acts as an agonist of OX40 (CD134). The study enrolled dose-escalation patients with hepatocellular carcinoma, melanoma, renal cell or head and neck cancer. Regarding the study as a whole: Expanded clones belonging to CD8+ T cells outnumbered, on average, those of CD4+.

The method was immunoSEQ multiplex PCR; TCRdb's version includes in-frame clones alone and lacks a portion of them. The repertoire consists of some 110,000 clones, with 90% to 95% occurring once and the leading ten covering approximately 0.15%. This clone was found once. Its antigen is currently unknown. The source is an adult with an advanced solid tumor such as melanoma, head and neck, liver or kidney cancer. Specimen: CD4+ or CD8+ T cells sorted from blood, collected in a trial of the OX40 agonist ivuxolimab.

CDR3 nucleotides: TGTGCCAGCAGCGTAGGGGCAGGGGTTACTGGATGGGAGCAGTACTTC. Its translation: CASSVGAGVTGWEQYF. V usage is TRBV9 and J usage is TRBJ2-7; a possible D gene is TRBD1 (6 bases). V lost 0 bases and J 7 bases, leaving 20 bases between the germline ends. Germline CDR1 and CDR2: SGDLS and YYNGEE. This CDR3 region has 16 residues.